This TCR beta chain was sequenced in a study of shared clonotypes between healthy human individuals. Study summary: Donors had three CD4 naive, three CD4 memory, two CD8 naive and one CD8 memory plate apiece.

This CDR3 spans 14 amino acids. V was clipped by 4 bases and J by 6 bases; unmatched bases: 7. CDR1 is SGHRS and CDR2 is YFSETQ in the germline V gene. The protocol was immunoSEQ multiplex PCR, while the TCRdb copy is restricted to in-frame clones and leaves out a portion. Of fewer than 3 million clones in the sample, around 90% are singletons; the top ten hold 0.3% to 0.45%. Source material: naive CD4+ T cells from PBMCs. Subset described: CD45RA+ positively selected. The sequence was obtained from a man between 18 and 35 years old in good health. Some clones in this sample may be carry-over from other donors' samples. The chain joins TRBV5-1 to TRBJ2-7; 10 bases match TRBD2. The CDR3 DNA reads as TGCGCCAGCAGCCAAGTACTAGCGGGATTCGAGCAGTACTTC. Translating it yields CASSQVLAGFEQYF.